The clone carrying this T cell receptor beta chain was observed many times. The target antigen is unknown. Amplification of TCR beta CDR3 regions used RNA as the template. With the HTBI primer set, the TCR CDR3 went through a first round of RT-PCR. TCRdb reprocessed the multiplex PCR reads via MiXCR and lists one record per CDR3 protein. Seen here are 600,000 to 650,000 distinct CDR3 sequences, about 16% observed once, and the top ten hold 3.8%. These data come from a study of T cells in Graves' hyperthyroidism and ophthalmopathy. The study, taken as a whole, reports: By a 13 V-J model, ophthalmopathy was set apart from stable hyperthyroidism.

Per the germline V gene, CDR1 is SGHRS and CDR2 is YFSETQ. This CDR3 has 11 residues. Between the trimmed V and J ends, which lost 4 bases and 8 bases, there was a span of 9 bases. Sequencing was carried out using blood. V gene TRBV5-1 combines with J gene TRBJ1-2; a possible D gene is TRBD1 (6 bases). This TCR was sampled from a woman in her twenties or thirties with Graves' hyperthyroidism. CDR3 bases: TGCGCCAGCAGCACTGGACAGGGCTACACCTTC. This encodes CASSTGQGYTF.